Below, one T cell receptor beta chain is given with its context. Authors' processing steps: Quantification of nucleated cells was approximated via reference gene primer amplification. Profiled with immunoSEQ multiplex PCR; TCRdb holds only in-frame clones, not every one. The DNA was the basis for D and trimming; V, J and clone size are from that table. The table shows more than 250,000 clones, with roughly 84% occurring only once. The sample is drawn from a study of blood T cell repertoires in COVID-19. The CDR3 length is 13 residues. Germline V gene lookup returns CDR1 SNHLY and CDR2 FYNNEI. The ends lost 7 bases at V and 6 bases at J; junction bases unmatched: 5.

The material sequenced was peripheral blood. V and J are TRBV2 and TRBJ1-2, with 10 bases that match TRBD1. This TCR came from a middle-aged man with active or convalescent COVID-19. CDR3: CASIGTGEDGYTF. CDR3 in DNA: TGTGCCAGCATAGGGACAGGGGAAGATGGCTACACCTTC.